This T cell receptor beta chain appears in the sequencing data of a study of OX40 agonist ivuxolimab in advanced cancers. At the level of the study: All patients had ivuxolimab intravenously every 2 weeks at 0.01 to 10 mg/kg. Patients undergoing dose escalation presented with hepatocellular carcinoma, melanoma, renal cell or head and neck cancer. Points from the study as a whole: Some nonresponders also had low normalized T-cell clonal expansion. Dosing at 0.1 to 3.0 mg/kg was accompanied by clonal expansion of CD4+ and CD8+ blood T cells by week 6.

The CDR3 runs to 13 residues. Germline values: CDR1 MNHEY, CDR2 SVGAGI. About this clone itself: Its antigen is currently unknown. One junction end does not reproduce the germline sequence, and a read error may be involved.

The repertoire was sequenced with immunoSEQ multiplex PCR; TCRdb's copy has only in-frame clones and lacks some. The table includes around 36,000 clones, about 90% detected once. The TCR comes from an adult with an advanced solid tumor such as melanoma, head and neck, liver or kidney cancer. The sample in question was CD4+ or CD8+ T cells sorted from blood, obtained in a trial of the OX40 agonist ivuxolimab. The chain joins TRBV6-5 to TRBJ2-3; TRBD2 aligns across 9 bases. The CDR3 coding sequence is TGTGCCAGCAGAGGGACTAGCAGAGATACGCAGTATTTT. Amino acid sequence: CASRGTSRDTQYF.